Reported below is one T cell receptor beta chain. The antigen is unknown. Preparation of the TCRbeta library involved a method that used unique molecular identifiers. TCRdb used MiXCR to reprocess the PCR reads, holding one entry per CDR3 protein. In the table there are 580,000 or so distinct CDR3 sequences, more than 20% of which are singletons. This sample stems from a study of T-cell reconstitution after alpha-beta-depleted transplantation in children. Study-wide findings and caveats: Diversity and T-cell counts at one year after transplant derived mostly from new T cells.

From germline, CDR1 is ENHRY and CDR2 SYGVKD. CDR3 length equals 11 residues. V was pared by 3 bases and J by 4 bases, with 3 bases between. Sequences were derived from PBMCs, mostly from graft donor cells, sampled 360 days after TCRalphabeta/CD19-depleted stem cell transplant. The chain joins TRBV10-3 to TRBJ1-2, with D uncertain. The receptor was isolated from a boy younger than two who had a stem cell transplant for acute myeloid leukemia, so the T cells may come from the graft donor. The DNA for the CDR3 is TGTGCCATCAGTGATCCCTATGGCTACACCTTC. This codes for CAISDPYGYTF.